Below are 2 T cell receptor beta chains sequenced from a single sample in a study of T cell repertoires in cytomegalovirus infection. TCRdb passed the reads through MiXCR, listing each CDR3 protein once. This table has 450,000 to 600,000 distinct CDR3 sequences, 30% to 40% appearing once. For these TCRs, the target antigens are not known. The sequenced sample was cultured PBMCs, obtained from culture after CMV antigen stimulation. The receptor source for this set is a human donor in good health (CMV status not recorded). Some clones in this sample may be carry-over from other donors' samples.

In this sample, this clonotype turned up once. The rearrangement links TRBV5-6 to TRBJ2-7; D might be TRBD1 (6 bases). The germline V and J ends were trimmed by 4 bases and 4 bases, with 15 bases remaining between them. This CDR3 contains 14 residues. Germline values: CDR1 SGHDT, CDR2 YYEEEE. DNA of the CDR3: TGTGCCAGCAGCATAGCCGGGACACCTTACGAGCAGTACTTC. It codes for CASSIAGTPYEQYF.

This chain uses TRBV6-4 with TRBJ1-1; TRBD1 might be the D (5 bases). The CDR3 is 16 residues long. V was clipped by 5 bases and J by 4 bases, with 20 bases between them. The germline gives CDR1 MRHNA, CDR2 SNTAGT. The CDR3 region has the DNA TGTGCCAGCAGTCCTATATGGAGCTCGGGGGGCACTGAAGCTTTCTTT. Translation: CASSPIWSSGGTEAFF.